This is a list of T cell receptor beta chains from one sample in a study of cytomegalovirus exposure and HLA in healthy donors. This table comes from immunoSEQ multiplex PCR, and its TCRdb copy is limited to in-frame clones, with some not included. This sample has approximately 150,000 clones; 70% to 80% occur once, and the top ten carry 3.7%. The sample consisted of PBMCs. The source of these receptors is a man aged 25-45 years in good health and CMV-seropositive. CDR3s include the opening cysteine and the closing phenylalanine or tryptophan. The order of the fields is clone size, V gene, J gene, CDR3 protein. Not every row has a clone size; where given, it reads once, few, many or a size class.

size: few
V: TRBV29-1
J: TRBJ2-5
CDR3: CSALISPSGGETQYF

size: -
V: TRBV5-1
J: TRBJ2-7
CDR3: CASRGAGAYEQYF

size: -
V: TRBV2
J: TRBJ2-6
CDR3: CASSDPEWLDSGANVLTF

size: -
V: TRBV5-1
J: TRBJ2-1
CDR3: CASSKRGLAGGYNEQFF

size: -
V: TRBV7-9
J: TRBJ2-5
CDR3: CASSRGRAAFETQYF

size: -
V: TRBV28
J: TRBJ1-5
CDR3: CASSWERGGQPQHF

size: -
V: TRBV7-9
J: TRBJ2-1
CDR3: CASSFRLAGGYNEQFF

size: -
V: TRBV19
J: TRBJ2-5
CDR3: CASSPGTGDQETQYF

size: -
V: TRBV13
J: TRBJ2-4
CDR3: CATAPLDWGGGIQYF

size: -
V: TRBV7-9
J: TRBJ1-6
CDR3: CASSLARGSSPLHF

size: -
V: TRBV6-1
J: TRBJ1-3
CDR3: CASSETGAGNTIYF

size: -
V: TRBV30
J: TRBJ1-5
CDR3: CAWSAGQGKNQPQHF

size: -
V: TRBV18
J: TRBJ1-3
CDR3: CASSPPSRSGNTIYF